What follows are 30 T cell receptor beta chains derived from one specimen sequenced in a study of T cells after yellow fever vaccination (dated by TCRdb to the late 2010s). Explained via the paper, the treatment or condition label denotes: live attenuated yellow fever vaccine strain. Library generation was performed with 5' RACE. Sequencing was carried out with an Illumina NovaSeq 6000. TCRdb reran the public reads through fastp at Q25 and MiXCR, keeping productive beta chains. One record per CDR3 amino acid sequence lists the most common genes and DNA. The sample table shows 150,000 to 200,000 distinct CDR3 sequences, and roughly a tenth are seen once. Approximately 35% of the sample is taken by the ten largest. The source material was CD8+ T cells sorted from PBMCs, sampled 45 days after the yellow fever booster vaccination. The source of these receptors is a man between 18 and 29 years old who received the YFV17D yellow fever vaccine.

This clonotype was seen ten or more times. V gene TRBV19 combines with J gene TRBJ2-5; 11 bases are shared with TRBD1. The CDR3 consists of 14 residues. V gave up 1 base and J gave up 6 bases; unmatched junction bases: 1. CDR1 LNHDA and CDR2 SQIVND come from the germline V gene (reference sequence). The CDR3 bases are TGTGCCAGTAGTATAGGGACAGGGGGCAAGACCCAGTACTTC. This gives the protein CASSIGTGGKTQYF.

This clonotype was observed a few times. The chain is built from TRBV4-1 and TRBJ1-5; unclear D gene. There are 13 residues in the CDR3. V was clipped by 4 bases and J by 5 bases, with 9 bases between them. The germline V gene has CDR1 MGHRA and CDR2 YSYEKL. The CDR3 nucleotides are TGCGCCAGCAGCCGGGAAAAGGATCAGCCCCAGCATTTT. As protein: CASSREKDQPQHF.

V usage is TRBV3-1 and J usage is TRBJ2-7; D perhaps matches TRBD2 (5 bases). Deletions cut 3 bases from V and 3 bases from J, with 18 bases between. CDR3 size: 16 residues. CDR1 and CDR2 from the germline V gene are LGHDT and YNNKEL (reference sequence). The DNA for the CDR3 is TGTGCCAGCAGCCACCCTCGGGAAGCGGCCAACTACGAGCAGTACGTC. Translated: CASSHPREAANYEQYV.

V and J are TRBV6-6 and TRBJ2-1, with 11 positions matching TRBD2. Germline V CDR1 and CDR2: MNHNY, SVGAGI (reference sequence). Trimming at V came to 6 bases and at J to 8 bases, leaving 12 bases not matched to a gene. The CDR3 runs 16 residues. CDR3 sequence: CASRQETSGGTDEQFF. CDR3 sequence (DNA): TGTGCCAGCAGGCAAGAAACTAGCGGGGGTACGGATGAGCAGTTCTTC.

This clonotype was seen only a few times. This chain links TRBV9 with TRBJ2-5; 9 nucleotides agree with TRBD2. Germline lookup yields CDR1 SGDLS and CDR2 YYNGEE. J lost 2 bases, V lost 3 bases, and 2 bases had no gene match. CDR3 size: 14 residues. The chain's CDR3 is CASSASGIQETQYF. The CDR3 nucleotides read TGTGCCAGCAGCGCTAGCGGGATTCAAGAGACCCAGTACTTC.

This clonotype has more than one count but fewer than ten. The chain is built from TRBV19 and TRBJ1-1, with D possibly TRBD1 on 5 matching bases. The CDR3 spans 13 residues. Trimming took 3 bases from V and 5 from J, leaving 10 bases between them. Germline V gives CDR1 LNHDA, CDR2 SQIVND (reference sequence). CDR3 DNA: TGTGCCAGTAGTATTCGGCAGGGAACTGAAGCTTTCTTT. Translating gives CASSIRQGTEAFF. The complete variable domain, with remaining parts taken from reference TRBV19 and TRBJ1-1, reads DGGITQSPKYLFRKEGQNVTLSCEQNLNHDAMYWYRQDPGQGLRLIYYSQIVNDFQKGDIAEGYSVSREKKESFPLTVTSAQKNPTAFYLCASSIRQGTEAFFGQGTRLTVV.

This clonotype showed up just a few times. V usage is TRBV27 and J usage is TRBJ1-5; the D is unclear. Looked up from germline, CDR1 is MNHEY and CDR2 is SMNVEV (reference sequence). The ends were cut back, 7 bases at V and 0 bases at J, with 10 bases in the middle. This CDR3 has 14 residues. CDR3 region: CASNPAGSNQPQHF. CDR3 sequence (DNA): TGTGCCAGCAACCCAGCCGGTAGCAATCAGCCCCAGCATTTT.

This clonotype appeared a few times. The chain couples TRBV7-2 to TRBJ2-3, with D perhaps given as TRBD1 or TRBD2 (5 bases each). Deletions cut 1 base from V and 0 bases from J, with 14 bases between. This CDR3 contains 17 residues. Germline V gene lookup returns CDR1 SGHTA and CDR2 FQGNSA. The CDR3 nucleotides read TGTGCCAGCAGCTTAGAGCCTCGGGGCTTTAGCACAGATACGCAGTATTTT. It codes for CASSLEPRGFSTDTQYF.

This chain links TRBV6-6 with TRBJ2-7; D is undetermined. The CDR3 runs to 12 residues. Between the trimmed V and J ends, which lost 1 base and 5 bases, there was a span of 6 bases. Germline-derived CDR1 and CDR2 are MNHNY and SVGAGI (reference sequence). The chain's CDR3 is CASSYLWDEQYF. The CDR3 coding sequence is TGTGCCAGCAGTTACTTGTGGGACGAGCAGTACTTC.

This clonotype was counted only a few times. The chain uses TRBV4-1 and TRBJ2-1; TRBD2 agrees at 7 bases. The V segment lost 1 base and the J segment 5 bases; nucleotides outside the gene matches: 11. Germline values: CDR1 MGHRA, CDR2 YSYEKL. The CDR3 is made up of 17 amino acids. The CDR3 sequence is CASSQVSGEAGDNEQFF. CDR3 DNA: TGCGCCAGCAGCCAAGTATCCGGTGAGGCGGGGGACAATGAGCAGTTCTTC.

Comments on this clonotype: The junction departs from germline at one end; a sequencing error may be responsible. The V call is TRBV7-7, the J call TRBJ2-1; 7 bases are shared with TRBD2. The CDR3 loop spans 14 amino acids. The germline CDR1 and CDR2 sequences are SSHAT and FNYEAQ (reference sequence). CDR3 DNA sequence: TGTGCTAGCAGCTTAGGTAGAGCGGGGTATGAGCAGTTCTTC. Translating it yields CASSLGRAGYEQFF.

This clonotype was found a few times. The rearrangement uses TRBV6-6 and TRBJ1-5; weak D call: TRBD1 (5 bases). With 11 bases removed from V and 0 bases from J, the gap between germline ends came to 11 bases. The CDR3 totals 13 residues. Germline-derived CDR1 and CDR2 are MNHNY and SVGAGI (reference sequence). The CDR3 here is CAGAAYSNQPQHF. The CDR3 nucleotides are TGTGCCGGGGCGGCGTATAGCAATCAGCCCCAGCATTTT.

This clonotype has more than one count but fewer than ten. The chain joins TRBV4-1 to TRBJ1-1, with TRBD1 identical over 9 bases. The CDR3 consists of 19 residues. V lost 1 base to trimming and J lost 6 bases; unmatched junction nucleotides: 18. CDR1 and CDR2 (germline): MGHRA, YSYEKL. The CDR3 protein is CASSQVTGGPRGRGSEAFF. The CDR3 nucleotides are TGCGCCAGCAGCCAAGTTACAGGGGGCCCTCGCGGGCGTGGTTCTGAAGCTTTCTTT.

The rearrangement joins TRBV29-1 to TRBJ1-1; maybe TRBD1 (5 bases). Germline assignment: CDR1 SQVTM and CDR2 ANQGSEA. CDR3 length: 11 amino acids. The V gene lost 8 bases and the J gene lost 6 bases, with 13 bases spanning the gap. The CDR3 region has the DNA TGCAGCTCTTTTGGGGACGCTGAAGCTTTCTTT. Its protein is CSSFGDAEAFF.

The rearrangement links TRBV27 to TRBJ2-7; no reliable D call. This CDR3 has 13 residues. Germline V gene data show CDR1 as MNHEY and CDR2 as SMNVEV (reference sequence). V lost 2 bases, J lost 5 bases, and 10 bases lay in between. CDR3 sequence reads: CASSLPNRNEQYF. CDR3 coding DNA: TGTGCCAGCAGTTTACCCAACAGAAACGAGCAGTACTTC.

Only a few counts were recorded for this clonotype. The CDR3 nucleotides are TGCAGTGCTCCTTCACCCAGGCGGCAGTTCTTC. Its translation: CSAPSPRRQFF. The V and J genes are TRBV20-1 and TRBJ2-1, with unresolved D. From germline, CDR1 is DFQATT and CDR2 SNEGSKA (reference sequence). CDR3 size: 11 residues. Trimming took off 5 bases at V and 12 bases at J, with 14 bases between the two ends.

This clonotype was seen many times. The V call is TRBV7-9, the J call TRBJ2-7, with 10 positions matching TRBD1. Trimming at V came to 5 bases and at J to 3 bases, leaving 7 bases not matched to a gene. Germline V gives CDR1 SEHNR, CDR2 FQNEAQ (reference sequence). The CDR3 is made up of 15 amino acids. In DNA, the CDR3 is TGTGCCAGCAGCCCCGGGACAGGGGTTGGCTACGAGCAGTACGTC. Its translation is CASSPGTGVGYEQYV.

This clonotype was counted a few times. The chain recombines TRBV5-1 with TRBJ1-2; no firm D call. Trimming shortened V by 2 bases and J by 8 bases, and 22 bases separated the two germline ends. In germline, CDR1 is SGHRS, CDR2 YFSETQ. CDR3 length: 16 amino acids. The CDR3 is CASSFTPDRSLEGYTF. The CDR3 DNA reads TGCGCCAGCAGCTTTACCCCGGACCGCTCGCTTGAGGGCTACACCTTC. The complete variable domain, with remaining parts taken from reference TRBV5-1 and TRBJ1-2, reads KAGVTQTPRYLIKTRGQQVTLSCSPISGHRSVSWYQQTPGQGLQFLFEYFSETQRNKGNFPGRFSGRQFSNSRSEMNVSTLELGDSALYLCASSFTPDRSLEGYTFGSGTRLTVV.

This chain joins TRBV10-2 and TRBJ1-5; 9 nucleotides match TRBD1. CDR3 length: 14 residues. CDR1 WSHSY and CDR2 SAAADI come from the germline V gene. V dropped 7 bases and J dropped 7; count of bases not matched to a gene: 8. CDR3 sequence: CASTGDRVFQPQHF. The CDR3 DNA reads as TGCGCCAGCACGGGGGACAGGGTCTTCCAGCCCCAGCATTTT.

There are many counts of this clonotype. The rearrangement uses TRBV27 and TRBJ2-5; D is perhaps TRBD1 (6 bases). CDR3 size: 13 residues. Germline values: CDR1 MNHEY, CDR2 SMNVEV (reference sequence). V lost 3 bases to trimming and J lost 2 bases, with 7 bases between them. The CDR3 DNA is TGTGCCAGCAGTTTGGACAGTCAAGAGACCCAGTACTTC. This gives the protein CASSLDSQETQYF.

This clonotype was picked up many times. The chain links TRBV27 to TRBJ1-6; D remains unclear. Trimming removed 4 bases from V and 0 bases from J, with 7 bases in between. The CDR3 runs to 15 residues. The germline V gene has CDR1 MNHEY and CDR2 SMNVEV (reference sequence). CDR3 DNA: TGTGCCAGCAGTTCAGAGGTCTCCTATAATTCACCCCTCCACTTT. Protein sequence: CASSSEVSYNSPLHF.

Many counts were recorded for this clonotype. CDR3 bases: TGCGCCAGCAGCCAAGAGGCCGGCACAGATACGCAGTATTTT. Translating gives CASSQEAGTDTQYF. V gene TRBV4-1 combines with J gene TRBJ2-3; D is ambiguous. V lost 0 bases to trimming and J lost 1 base, with 5 bases between them. CDR3 size: 14 residues. Germline CDR1 is MGHRA and CDR2 is YSYEKL.

The chain joins TRBV12-3 or TRBV12-4 to TRBJ2-2; the D gene is possibly TRBD2 (5 bases). CDR3 length equals 13 residues. Trimming pared 5 bases from V and 4 bases from J, leaving 8 bases between. Written as DNA, the CDR3 is TGTGCCAGCAGTCCCGGGGTCACCGGGGAGCTGTTTTTT. Its translation is CASSPGVTGELFF.

The chain joins TRBV7-2 to TRBJ1-2, with D perhaps TRBD1 (5 bases). V lost 0 bases, J lost 8 bases, and 19 bases lay in between. CDR1 and CDR2 (germline): SGHTA, FQGNSA. The CDR3 has 16 amino acids. Here the CDR3 reads CASSLALRVGGTGYTF. CDR3 in DNA: TGTGCCAGCAGCTTAGCGCTCCGCGTCGGTGGGACGGGCTACACCTTC.

At least ten counts were recorded for this clonotype. V gene TRBV4-3 combines with J gene TRBJ2-4; no clear D. Per germline, CDR1 LGHNA and CDR2 YSLEER. V was cut by 0 bases and J by 0 bases, with 9 bases left in between. The CDR3 extends over 16 amino acids. The CDR3 here is CASSQDRRIAKNIQYF. The CDR3 DNA sequence: TGCGCCAGCAGCCAAGATCGTCGGATAGCCAAAAACATTCAGTACTTC.

This chain uses TRBV18 with TRBJ2-5; TRBD2 matches at 13 bases. With V trimmed by 0 bases and J by 5 bases, 0 bases remained unmatched. Germline CDR1 and CDR2: KGHSH and LQKENI. The CDR3 extends over 15 amino acids. CDR3 sequence: CASSPPTSGGETQYF. The CDR3 DNA reads TGTGCCAGCTCACCACCGACTAGCGGGGGGGAGACCCAGTACTTC.

The chain carries TRBV2 and TRBJ2-7, with D unresolved. The germline V gene encodes CDR1 SNHLY and CDR2 FYNNEI. CDR3 length: 13 residues. Trimming left V 6 bases short and J 4 bases short, with 13 bases between. As DNA, the CDR3 is TGTGCCAGCAGATGGACCGAAGGATACGAGCAGTACTTC. It encodes CASRWTEGYEQYF.

There are a few counts of this clonotype. The genes are TRBV4-3 and TRBJ1-1; unclear D gene. Trimming cost V 0 bases and J 4 bases, with 12 bases left between them. CDR1 is LGHNA, CDR2 YSLEER, per germline. CDR3 length: 15 residues. CDR3: CASSQDGVASTEAFF. CDR3 nucleotides: TGCGCCAGCAGCCAAGACGGGGTGGCGTCCACTGAAGCTTTCTTT.

The chain has TRBV6-2 or TRBV6-3 and TRBJ1-6; D is unresolved. The V gene's germline CDR1 is MNHEY and CDR2 SVGEGT. V was shortened by 11 bases and J by 0 bases, with 8 bases between the two germline ends. This CDR3 is 13 amino acids long. CDR3 sequence (DNA): TGTGCCGGGCGAGGCTCCTATAATTCACCCCTCCACTTT. It encodes CAGRGSYNSPLHF.

This clonotype was recorded a few times. The chain combines TRBV19 with TRBJ1-1, with a possible D match to TRBD1 (6 bases). There are 12 residues in the CDR3. V gave up 6 bases and J gave up 11 bases, with 16 bases separating them. Germline lookup yields CDR1 LNHDA and CDR2 SQIVND (reference sequence). The CDR3 protein is CASRTLQGWAFF. The CDR3 DNA reads as TGTGCCAGTAGGACGTTACAGGGTTGGGCTTTCTTT.